The T cell receptor beta chain under discussion was sequenced for a study of T cell responses to AZD1222 COVID-19 vaccine. Findings and caveats of the study: Donors were chiefly white British, with a greater number of females, and clonal diversity was perhaps underestimated. Targeting of unmutated variant regions was reportedly seen in nearly half of spike-specific TCRs.

The CDR3 is made up of 14 amino acids. CDR1 is KGHSH and CDR2 is LQKENI in the germline V gene. V dropped 4 bases and J dropped 6; count of bases not matched to a gene: 4. On this clone itself: What it binds is not known.

The table came from immunoSEQ multiplex PCR; TCRdb's copy has only in-frame clones and leaves some out. In the table there are 150,000 to 200,000 clones, 91% of which are singletons. The sequence was collected from an adult who received the AZD1222 COVID-19 vaccine. The material was peripheral blood, obtained 28 days after the second AZD1222 dose. The genes are TRBV18 and TRBJ2-7; 12 bases are a match to TRBD1. This CDR3 is CASSLGTGGGEQYF. For the CDR3, the DNA is TGTGCCAGCTCACTCGGGACAGGGGGCGGCGAGCAGTACTTC.